This T cell receptor (beta chain) was identified in a study of human T cells and chemical hapten exposure. Study-wide background: Alopecia areata, totalis or universalis affected patients who were mostly female. General study findings and limits: Patch test score showed a positive correlation with PT1 expanded TCR counts. Alopecia in all donors means immunity may differ from healthy individuals.

Time point specified: patch test 2, 6 weeks after DPC sensitization. Stated treatment: therapeutic diphenylcyclopropenone sensitization with weekly scalp DPC. TCRdb passed the RACE reads through MiXCR, listing each CDR3 protein once. This table holds some 150,000 distinct CDR3 sequences, approximately 10% found once. As concerns this clonotype: The antigen is unknown.

This clonotype was obtained from a woman in her forties or fifties with alopecia areata. Some clones in this sample may be carry-over from other donors' samples. Sequencing used whole blood, obtained in connection with sensitization to the hapten diphenylcyclopropenone (DPC).

In DNA form, the CDR3 reads TGTGCCAGCAGCCCAGATGGGTACCCTGAAGCTTTCTTT. This translates into CASSPDGYPEAFF. The V gene is TRBV5-6, the J gene TRBJ1-1, with D hard to call. Germline CDR1 is SGHDT and CDR2 is YYEEEE. The V end was cut by 4 bases, the J end by 6 bases, with 13 bases between. This CDR3 has 13 amino acids.